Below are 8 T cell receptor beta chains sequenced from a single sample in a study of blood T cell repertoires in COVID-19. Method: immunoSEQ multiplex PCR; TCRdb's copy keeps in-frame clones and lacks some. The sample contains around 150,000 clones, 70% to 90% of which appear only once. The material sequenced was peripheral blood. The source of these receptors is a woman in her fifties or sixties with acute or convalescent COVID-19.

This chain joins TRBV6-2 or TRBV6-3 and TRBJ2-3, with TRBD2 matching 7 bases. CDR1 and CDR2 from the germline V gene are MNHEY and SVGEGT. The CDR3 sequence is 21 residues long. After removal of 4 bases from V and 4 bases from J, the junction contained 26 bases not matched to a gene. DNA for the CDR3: TGTGCCAGCAGTTCCGGGATTTGGAGCCAGCGGGGCTCAGTGGGCGCAGATACGCAGTATTTT. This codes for CASSSGIWSQRGSVGADTQYF.

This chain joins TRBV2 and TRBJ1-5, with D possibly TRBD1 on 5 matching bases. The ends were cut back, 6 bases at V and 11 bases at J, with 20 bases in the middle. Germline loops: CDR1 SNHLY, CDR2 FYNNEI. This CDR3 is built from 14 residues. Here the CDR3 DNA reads TGTGCCAGCAGCGCTCAAACAGGACCTCAAGCCCAGCATTTT. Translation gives CASSAQTGPQAQHF. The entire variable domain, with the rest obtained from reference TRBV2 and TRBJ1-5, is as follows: EPEVTQTPSHQVTQMGQEVILRCVPISNHLYFYWYRQILGQKVEFLVSFYNNEISEKSEIFDDQFSVERPDGSNFTLKIRSTKLEDSAMYFCASSAQTGPQAQHFGDGTRLSIL.

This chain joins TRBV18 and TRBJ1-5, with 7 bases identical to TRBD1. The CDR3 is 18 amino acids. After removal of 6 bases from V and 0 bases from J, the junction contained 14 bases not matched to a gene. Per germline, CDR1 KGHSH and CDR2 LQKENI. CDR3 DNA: TGTGCCAGCTCCGGGACAGAGCCCTCTTTTTATAGCAATCAGCCCCAGCATTTT. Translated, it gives CASSGTEPSFYSNQPQHF.

In DNA form, the CDR3 reads TGCGCCAGCAGCAGGGGAAGAGACAGACAAGAGACCCAGTACTTC. This gives the protein CASSRGRDRQETQYF. The genes are TRBV5-1 and TRBJ2-5; a weak D match, TRBD1 (5 bases). The V end lost 4 bases, the J end lost 2 bases, and 15 bases lay between the germline ends. The length of the CDR3 is 15 residues. CDR1 SGHRS and CDR2 YFSETQ come from the germline V gene.

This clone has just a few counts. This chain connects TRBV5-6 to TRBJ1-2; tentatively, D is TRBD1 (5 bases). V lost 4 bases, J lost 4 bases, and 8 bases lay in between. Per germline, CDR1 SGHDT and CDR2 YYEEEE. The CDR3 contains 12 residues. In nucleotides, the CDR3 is TGTGCCAGCAGCCCAGGGTTCTATGGCTACACCTTC. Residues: CASSPGFYGYTF. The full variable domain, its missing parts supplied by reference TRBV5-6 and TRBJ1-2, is DAGVTQSPTHLIKTRGQQVTLRCSPKSGHDTVSWYQQALGQGPQFIFQYYEEEERQRGNFPDRFSGHQFPNYSSELNVNALLLGDSALYLCASSPGFYGYTFGSGTRLTVV.

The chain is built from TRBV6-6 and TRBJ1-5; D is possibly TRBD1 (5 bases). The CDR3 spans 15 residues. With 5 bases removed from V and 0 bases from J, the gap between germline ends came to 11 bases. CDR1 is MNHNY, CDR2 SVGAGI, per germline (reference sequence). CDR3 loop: CASSPGIFSNQPQHF. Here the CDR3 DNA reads TGTGCCAGCAGTCCAGGGATTTTTAGCAATCAGCCCCAGCATTTT.

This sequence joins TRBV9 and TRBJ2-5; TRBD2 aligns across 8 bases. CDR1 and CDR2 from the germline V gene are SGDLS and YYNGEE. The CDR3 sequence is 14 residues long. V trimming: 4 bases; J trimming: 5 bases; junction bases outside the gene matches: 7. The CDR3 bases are TGTGCCAGCAGCCCTGGACTAGCTTGGGAGACCCAGTACTTC. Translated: CASSPGLAWETQYF. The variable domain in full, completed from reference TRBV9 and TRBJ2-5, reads DSGVTQTPKHLITATGQRVTLRCSPRSGDLSVYWYQQSLDQGLQFLIQYYNGEERAKGNILERFSAQQFPDLHSELNLSSLELGDSALYFCASSPGLAWETQYFGPGTRLLVL.

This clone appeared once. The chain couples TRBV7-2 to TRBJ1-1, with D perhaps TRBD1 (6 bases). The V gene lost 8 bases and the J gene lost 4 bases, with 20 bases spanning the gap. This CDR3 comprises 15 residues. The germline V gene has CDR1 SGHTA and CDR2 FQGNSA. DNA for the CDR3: TGTGCCAGCCGCCCGGGGGGCGCGGATGGCACTGAAGCTTTCTTT. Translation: CASRPGGADGTEAFF.